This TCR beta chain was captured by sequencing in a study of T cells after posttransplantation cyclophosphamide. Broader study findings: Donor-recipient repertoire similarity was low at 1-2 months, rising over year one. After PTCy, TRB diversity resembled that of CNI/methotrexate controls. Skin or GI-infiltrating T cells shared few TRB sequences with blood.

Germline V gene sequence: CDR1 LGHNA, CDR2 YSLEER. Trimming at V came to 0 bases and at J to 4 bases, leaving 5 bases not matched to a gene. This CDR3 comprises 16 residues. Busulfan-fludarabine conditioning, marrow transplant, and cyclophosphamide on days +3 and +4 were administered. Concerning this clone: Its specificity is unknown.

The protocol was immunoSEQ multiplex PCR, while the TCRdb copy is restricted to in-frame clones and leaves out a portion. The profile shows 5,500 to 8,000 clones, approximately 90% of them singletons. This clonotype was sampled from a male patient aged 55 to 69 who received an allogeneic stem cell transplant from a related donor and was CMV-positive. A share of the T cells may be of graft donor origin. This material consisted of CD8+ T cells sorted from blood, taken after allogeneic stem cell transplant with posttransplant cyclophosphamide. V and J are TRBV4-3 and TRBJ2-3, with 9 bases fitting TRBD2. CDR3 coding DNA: TGCGCCAGCAGCCAAGAGGGCGGGGGGGGCGCAGATACGCAGTATTTT. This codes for CASSQEGGGGADTQYF.